This TCR beta chain was captured by sequencing in a study of blood T cell repertoires in COVID-19 (dated by TCRdb to 2019 to 2021). With respect to the entire study: Samples from collaborators originated in the United States, Italy and Spain and spanned both the acute and convalescent phases of COVID-19. The prospective study material was composed of cDNA or gDNA derived from T cells, B-cell-depleted T cells, or PBMCs. The dataset comprised deeply sampled blood TCRbeta repertoires from subjects exposed to, actively infected with, or recovered from COVID-19. The repertoires were made available in a free public database intended to serve as a resource for research on the immune response to SARS-CoV-2. Samples came from the ongoing ImmuneRACE study (first 160 participants) plus 1,254 subjects from 6 global collaborators. Nearly every sample came with metadata listing a de-identified subject ID, COVID-19 status, age in years and sex. HLA class I and class II types, where available, came from metadata supplied by the sample provider rather than from assay-based typing. Paper-wide results and their limitations: The amount of clinical and demographic metadata varied by source and participant and was provided uncurated.

Each collaborating institution followed its own protocols to collect whole blood in K2EDTA tubes. Collaborator samples were shipped for TCRbeta analysis as frozen whole blood, isolated PBMCs, or DNA extracted from either sample type. As regards this clone: Which antigen it targets is not known. Base qualities were left out, and no much larger clone turns up one base away. The sample has other DNA sequences that encode this CDR3 too.

V is pruned by 7 bases and J by 2 bases, leaving 5 bases of the junction without a gene match. Inclusive of the bounding cysteine and phenylalanine, the CDR3 is 13 residues long. The retained sequence is limited to the CDR3, 39 bases, with the frame set at the first base. CDR1 and CDR2 are read off the germline V gene as SQVTM and ANQGSEA. TCRbeta CDR3 regions were amplified from genomic DNA by means of the immunoSEQ Assay, a bias-controlled multiplex PCR. In the source study's methods: The number of nucleated cells in each sample was estimated by amplification of reference gene primers within the assay. To quantify the absolute abundance of each unique TCRbeta CDR3 rearrangement, sequence reads were collapsed and filtered. For each sample, productive Simpson clonality was calculated as the square root of Simpson's diversity index over productive rearrangements. TCRdb obtained this table from immuneACCESS and retained in-frame rearrangements with V and J assigned. These tables miss some clones; where compared with another copy, unresolved V genes account for less than half of the shortfall, and the remainder is unexplained. D and trimming were read from the DNA, whereas the V and J calls and clone size are those reported in that table. This sample has 95,000 to 110,000 clones in its table, and roughly 84% of those were observed once. The biggest ten clones account for roughly 13% of the sample.

What was sequenced was peripheral blood. The receptor chain draws on TRBV29-1 and TRBJ2-5; a stretch of 9 junction bases matches TRBD1. This TCR was recovered from a human donor in a cohort sampled during active or convalescent COVID-19. At the DNA level, the sequence is TGCAGCGCCCGGGACAGGGTACAAGAGACCCAGTACTTC. This yields the protein CSARDRVQETQYF.